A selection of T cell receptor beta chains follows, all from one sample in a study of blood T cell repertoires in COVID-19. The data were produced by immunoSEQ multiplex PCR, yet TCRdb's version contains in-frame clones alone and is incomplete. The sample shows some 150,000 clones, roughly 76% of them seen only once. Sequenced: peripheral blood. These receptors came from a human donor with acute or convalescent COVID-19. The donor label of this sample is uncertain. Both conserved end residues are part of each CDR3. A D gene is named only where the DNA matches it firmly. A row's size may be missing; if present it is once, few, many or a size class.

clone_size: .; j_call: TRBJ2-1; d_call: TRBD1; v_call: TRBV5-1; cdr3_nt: TGCGCCAGCAGCCCAGGACAGGGAGACAAGTTCTTC; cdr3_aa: CASSPGQGDKFF
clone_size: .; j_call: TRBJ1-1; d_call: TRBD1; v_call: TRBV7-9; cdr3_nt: TGTGCCAGCAGCTTGACAGGGGAAACTGAAGCTTTCTTT; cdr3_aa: CASSLTGETEAFF
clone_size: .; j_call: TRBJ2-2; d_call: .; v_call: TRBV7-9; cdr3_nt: TGTGCCAGCAGAACAGGGTTGGACGGGGAGCTGTTTTTT; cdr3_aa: CASRTGLDGELFF
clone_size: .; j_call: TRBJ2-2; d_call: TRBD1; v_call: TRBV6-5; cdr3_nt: TGTGCCACCGGGACAGACACGAACACCGGGGAGCTGTTTTTT; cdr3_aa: CATGTDTNTGELFF
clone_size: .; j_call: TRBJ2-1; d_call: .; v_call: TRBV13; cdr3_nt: TGTGCCAGCAGCTTACTAGCCTACAATGAGCAGTTCTTC; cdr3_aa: CASSLLAYNEQFF
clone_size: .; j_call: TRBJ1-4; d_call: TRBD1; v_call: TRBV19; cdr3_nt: TGTGCCAGTAGTATAGGGACAGGGAGGAGTGAAAAACTGTTTTTT; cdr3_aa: CASSIGTGRSEKLFF
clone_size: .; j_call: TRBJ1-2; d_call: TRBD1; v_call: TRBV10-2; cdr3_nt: TGCGCCAGCAGTCCCGGACAGGACGGCGGCTACACCTTC; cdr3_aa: CASSPGQDGGYTF
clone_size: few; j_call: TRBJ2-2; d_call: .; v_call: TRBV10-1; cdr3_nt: TGCGCCAGCAGTGAGGATCCAGGGATGGTTTCCGGGGAGCTGTTTTTT; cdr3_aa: CASSEDPGMVSGELFF
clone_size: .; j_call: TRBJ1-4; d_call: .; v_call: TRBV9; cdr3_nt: TGTGCCAGCAGCGTAGGACAGGATAATGAAAAACTGTTTTTT; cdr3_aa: CASSVGQDNEKLFF
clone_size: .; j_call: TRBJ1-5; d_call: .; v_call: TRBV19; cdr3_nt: TGTGCCAGTAGTTCTGACAGGAATATCAGCCCCCAGCATTTT; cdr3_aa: CASSSDRNISPQHF
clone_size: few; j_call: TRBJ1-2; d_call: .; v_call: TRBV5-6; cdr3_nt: TGTGCCAGCACCCACTGGGGCATAACTAACTATGGCTACACCTTC; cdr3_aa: CASTHWGITNYGYTF
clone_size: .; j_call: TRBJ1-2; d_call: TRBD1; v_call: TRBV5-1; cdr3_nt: TGCGCCAGCAGCTCGACGGGACAGAACTATGGCTACACCTTC; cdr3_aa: CASSSTGQNYGYTF
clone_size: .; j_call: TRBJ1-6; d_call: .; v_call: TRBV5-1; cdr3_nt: TGCGCCAGCAGTGCGGTGTCCTACTCCTATAATTCACCCCTCCACTTT; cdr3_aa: CASSAVSYSYNSPLHF
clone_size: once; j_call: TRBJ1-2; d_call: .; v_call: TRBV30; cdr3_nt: TGTGCCTGGAGTGACCAGGGAATCAGTGGCTACACCTTC; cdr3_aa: CAWSDQGISGYTF
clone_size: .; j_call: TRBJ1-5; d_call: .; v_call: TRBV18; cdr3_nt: TGTGCCAGCTCACCACAGGGGAACCAGCCCCAGCATTTT; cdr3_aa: CASSPQGNQPQHF
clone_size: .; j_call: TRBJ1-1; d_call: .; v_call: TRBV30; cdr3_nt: TGTGCCTTCGGGGGGGCGGTGAACACTGAAGCTTTCTTT; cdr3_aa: CAFGGAVNTEAFF
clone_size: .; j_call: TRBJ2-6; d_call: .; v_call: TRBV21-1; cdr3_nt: TGTGCCAGCCTTAAACAGGTTAGGGCCAACGTCCTGACTTTC; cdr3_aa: CASLKQVRANVLTF
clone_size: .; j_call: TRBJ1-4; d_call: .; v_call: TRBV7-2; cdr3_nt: TGTGCCAGCAGCCTTCAGGGGTCTTATGAAAAACTGTTTTTT; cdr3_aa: CASSLQGSYEKLFF
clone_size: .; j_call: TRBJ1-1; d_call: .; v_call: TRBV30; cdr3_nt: TGTGCCTGGAAGTTGTCGGGGGGCGGGCGCTTGGGCACTGAAGCTTTCTTT; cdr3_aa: CAWKLSGGGRLGTEAFF
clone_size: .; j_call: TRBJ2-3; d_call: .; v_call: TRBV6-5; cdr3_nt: TGTGCCACCTTTACTAGTAAAACGCAGTATTTT; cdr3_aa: CATFTSKTQYF
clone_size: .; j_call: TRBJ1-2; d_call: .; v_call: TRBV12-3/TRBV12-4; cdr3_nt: TGTGCCAGCAGAAGGACAGAGGCGAGTGGCTACACCTTC; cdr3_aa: CASRRTEASGYTF
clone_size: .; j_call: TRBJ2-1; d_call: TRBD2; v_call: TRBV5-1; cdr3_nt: TGCGCCAGCAGCCTAGCGGGGGCGCCTACAATGGAGCAGTTCTTC; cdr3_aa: CASSLAGAPTMEQFF
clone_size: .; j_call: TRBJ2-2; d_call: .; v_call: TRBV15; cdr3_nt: TGTGCCACCAGCCACTACACAGGGCCGGGCCGGGAGCTGTTTTTT; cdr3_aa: CATSHYTGPGRELFF
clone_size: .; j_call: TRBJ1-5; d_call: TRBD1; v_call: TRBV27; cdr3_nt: TGTGCCAGCAGTGCCTTCGGGACAGTTAGCAATCAGCCCCAACATTTT; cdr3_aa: CASSAFGTVSNQPQHF
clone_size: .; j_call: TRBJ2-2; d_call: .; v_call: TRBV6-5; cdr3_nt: TGTGCCAGCACTCCCCTTCGGGCGAACACCGGGGAGCTGTTTTTT; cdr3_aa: CASTPLRANTGELFF
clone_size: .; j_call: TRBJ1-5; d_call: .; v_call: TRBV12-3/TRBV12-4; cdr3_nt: TGTGCCAGCAGACGGTACAATCAGCCCCAGCATTTT; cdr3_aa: CASRRYNQPQHF
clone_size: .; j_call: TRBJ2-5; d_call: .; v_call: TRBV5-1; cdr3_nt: TGCGCCAGCAGCTTGCCGGGAGAGACCCAGTACTTC; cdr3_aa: CASSLPGETQYF
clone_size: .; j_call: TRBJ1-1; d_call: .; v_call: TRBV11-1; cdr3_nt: TGTGCCAGCAGCCCGACAGTCCTGAACACTGAAGCTTTCTTT; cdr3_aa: CASSPTVLNTEAFF
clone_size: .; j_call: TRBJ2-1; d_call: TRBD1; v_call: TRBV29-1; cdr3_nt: TGCAGCGCCTCATACAGGGGGCGGAATGAGCAGTTCTTC; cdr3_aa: CSASYRGRNEQFF
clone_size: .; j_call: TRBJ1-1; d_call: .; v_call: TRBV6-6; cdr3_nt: TGTGCCAGCAGTTACAGATTCGGCGGGAACACTGAAGCTTTCTTT; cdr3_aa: CASSYRFGGNTEAFF
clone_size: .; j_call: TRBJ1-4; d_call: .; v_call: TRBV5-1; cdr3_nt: TGCGCCAGCAGCTTGGAACACCTTGCTGAAAAACTGTTTTTT; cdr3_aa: CASSLEHLAEKLFF
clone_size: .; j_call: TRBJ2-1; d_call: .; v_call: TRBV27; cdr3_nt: TGTGCCAGCAGTCCCGGACCTTCTGCGGGGAAGCAGTTCTTC; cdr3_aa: CASSPGPSAGKQFF
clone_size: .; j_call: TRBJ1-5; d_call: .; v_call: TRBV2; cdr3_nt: TGTGCCAGCAGTGGGGCGGCACTAGCGGATCAGCCCCAGCATTTT; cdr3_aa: CASSGAALADQPQHF
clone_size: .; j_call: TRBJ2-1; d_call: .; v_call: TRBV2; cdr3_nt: TGTGCCCCGGGGGGCAGGAGCTCCTACAATGAGCAGTTCTTC; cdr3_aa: CAPGGRSSYNEQFF
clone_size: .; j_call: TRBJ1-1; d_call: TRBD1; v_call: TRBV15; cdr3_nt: TGTGCCACCAGCAGAGATATCGGGACAGGGAACACTGAAGCTTTCTTT; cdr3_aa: CATSRDIGTGNTEAFF
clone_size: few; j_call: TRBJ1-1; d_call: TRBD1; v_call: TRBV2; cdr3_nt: TGTGCCACCCTGTGGGTCCGGACAGGCAGGATTAACACTGAAGCTTTCTTT; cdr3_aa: CATLWVRTGRINTEAFF
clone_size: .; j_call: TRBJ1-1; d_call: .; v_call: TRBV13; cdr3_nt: TGTGCCAGCAGCCCCGGACCAGGCGGGGGGCGCGGGCTTTCTATGAACACTGAAGCTTTCTTT; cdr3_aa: CASSPGPGGGRGLSMNTEAFF
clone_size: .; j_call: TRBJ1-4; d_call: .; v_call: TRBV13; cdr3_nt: TGTGCCAGCAGCGCCTCAGGGATATCTAATGAAAAACTGTTTTTT; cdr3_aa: CASSASGISNEKLFF
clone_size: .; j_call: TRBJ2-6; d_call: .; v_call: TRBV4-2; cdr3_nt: TGTGCCAGCAGCCAAGTGGAACAGTTTTCCTCTGGGGCCAACGTCCTGACTTTC; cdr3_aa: CASSQVEQFSSGANVLTF
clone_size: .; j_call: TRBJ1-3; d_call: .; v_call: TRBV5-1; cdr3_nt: TGCGCCAGTCACAAAGGGATCGACAGCCTATTCTCTGGAAACACCATATATTTT; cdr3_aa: CASHKGIDSLFSGNTIYF
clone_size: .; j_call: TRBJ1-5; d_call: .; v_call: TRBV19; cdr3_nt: TGTGCCAGTCTTAGCGGTTACAATCAGCCCCAGCATTTT; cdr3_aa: CASLSGYNQPQHF
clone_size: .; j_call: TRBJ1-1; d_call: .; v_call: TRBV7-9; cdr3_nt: TGTGCCAGCAGCGGGGCCCAGGGGATAATGAGTGAAGCTTTCTTT; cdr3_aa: CASSGAQGIMSEAFF
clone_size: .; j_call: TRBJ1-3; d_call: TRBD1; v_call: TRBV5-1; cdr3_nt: TGCGCCAGCAGCGCGACAGGGGGTGTACGTGGAAACACCATATATTTT; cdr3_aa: CASSATGGVRGNTIYF
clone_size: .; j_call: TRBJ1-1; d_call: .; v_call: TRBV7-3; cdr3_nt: TGTGCCAGCAGCCTAAGCTCCCTCCCTGGAGCTGAAGCTTTCTTT; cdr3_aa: CASSLSSLPGAEAFF
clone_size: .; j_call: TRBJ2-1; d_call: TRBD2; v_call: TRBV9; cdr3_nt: TGTGCCAGCAGCCCCTTCCCGGGACTAGCTGAGGATGAGCAGTTCTTC; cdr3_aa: CASSPFPGLAEDEQFF
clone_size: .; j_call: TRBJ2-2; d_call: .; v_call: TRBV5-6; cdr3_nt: TGTGCCAGCAGCTTGGTTTTGGGCCACGGGGAGCTGTTTTTT; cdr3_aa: CASSLVLGHGELFF
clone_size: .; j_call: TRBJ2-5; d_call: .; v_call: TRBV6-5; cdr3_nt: TGTGCCAGCAAACGAGGAGAGGGCGGTCAAGAGACCCAGTACTTC; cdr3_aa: CASKRGEGGQETQYF
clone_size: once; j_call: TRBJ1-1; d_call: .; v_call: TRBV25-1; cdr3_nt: TGTGCCAGCAGTGGAAGGAGCACTGAAGCTTTCTTT; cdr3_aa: CASSGRSTEAFF
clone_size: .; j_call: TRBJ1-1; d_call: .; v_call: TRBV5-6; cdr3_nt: TGTGCCAGCAGCTTGGATTCAGACGCAGGTTGGGAGACTGAAGCTTTCTTT; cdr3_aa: CASSLDSDAGWETEAFF
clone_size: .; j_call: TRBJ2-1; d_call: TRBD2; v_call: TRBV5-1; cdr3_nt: TGCGCCAGCAGCTTGGAGAGCGGGGGGCATAGTGAGCAGTTCTTC; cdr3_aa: CASSLESGGHSEQFF